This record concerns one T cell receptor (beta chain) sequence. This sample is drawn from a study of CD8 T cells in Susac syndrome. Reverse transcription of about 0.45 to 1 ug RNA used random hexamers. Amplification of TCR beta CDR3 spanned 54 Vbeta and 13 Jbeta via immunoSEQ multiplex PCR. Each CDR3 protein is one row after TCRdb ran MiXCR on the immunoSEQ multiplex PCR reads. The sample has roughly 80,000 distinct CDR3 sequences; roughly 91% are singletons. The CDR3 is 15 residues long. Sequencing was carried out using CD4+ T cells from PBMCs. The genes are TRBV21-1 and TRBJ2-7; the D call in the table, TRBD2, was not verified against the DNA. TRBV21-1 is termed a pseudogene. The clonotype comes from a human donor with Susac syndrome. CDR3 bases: TGTGCCAGCAGCCGGACCCTCAGAGGGTCCTACGAGCAGTACTTC. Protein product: CASSRTLRGSYEQYF.